The next 21 T cell receptor beta chains were all read from a single sample in a study of Ad26.COV2.S vaccination and SARS-CoV-2 variants. Generated by immunoSEQ multiplex PCR, the TCRdb table keeps only in-frame clones and is missing some. The data show about 350,000 clones, roughly 89% seen once. As for treatment: about 20 received Ad26.COV2.S at low or high dose, single or two shots; several received placebo; per-sample allocation not given. Each sample was drawn 63 days after the first injection (of vaccine or placebo). Sequencing was performed on peripheral blood, taken in a trial of Ad26.COV2.S vaccine versus placebo. These receptor sequences come from a person between 18 and 65 years old who received the Ad26.COV2.S COVID-19 vaccine or a placebo.

The rearrangement joins TRBV4-1 to TRBJ2-2, with 9 bases lining up with TRBD1. The germline V gene encodes CDR1 MGHRA and CDR2 YSYEKL. This CDR3 is 17 amino acids long. The trim removed 4 bases at V and 1 base at J, leaving 7 bases unmatched. CDR3 loop: CASSRPTGGMNTGELFF. Here the CDR3 DNA reads TGCGCCAGCAGCCGACCGACAGGGGGAATGAACACCGGGGAGCTGTTTTTT.

The chain carries TRBV2 and TRBJ1-5; 8 bases are shared with TRBD1. J was trimmed by 7 bases and V by 4 bases; bases with no gene match: 6. The germline CDR1 and CDR2 sequences are SNHLY and FYNNEI. The CDR3 is 14 residues long. CDR3 DNA sequence: TGTGCCAGCAGTGGGGACAGGTTAGGGCAGCCCCAGCATTTT. It is translated as CASSGDRLGQPQHF.

The gene calls are TRBV5-1 and TRBJ1-2; possible D gene TRBD1, 5 bases. Germline CDR1 reads SGHRS; CDR2 reads YFSETQ. V lost 0 bases and J 7 bases, leaving 10 bases between the germline ends. The CDR3 sequence is 13 residues long. The CDR3 loop is CASSLARVGGYTF. In nucleotides, the CDR3 is TGCGCCAGCAGCTTGGCCAGGGTCGGTGGCTACACCTTC.

This chain uses TRBV5-6 with TRBJ1-5; 10 nucleotides line up with TRBD1. V dropped 5 bases and J dropped 2; count of bases not matched to a gene: 7. The CDR3 is 16 residues long. The germline V gene has CDR1 SGHDT and CDR2 YYEEEE. The CDR3 loop reads CASSHTGTGGNQPQHF. The CDR3 DNA follows: TGTGCCAGCAGTCACACCGGGACAGGGGGCAATCAGCCCCAGCATTTT.

This rearrangement joins TRBV3-1 (or the pseudogene TRBV3-2) to TRBJ2-5; 8 bases agree with TRBD2. The CDR3 runs to 14 residues. Germline CDR1 is LGHDT and CDR2 is YNNKEL (reference sequence). With 4 bases clipped from V and 2 bases from J, the junction kept 3 bases outside the gene matches. The CDR3 nucleotides read TGTGCCAGCAGCCCGGGGGGGGCTCAAGAGACCCAGTACTTC. Protein product: CASSPGGAQETQYF.

J is TRBJ2-7 and V is TRBV7-9; tentative D call: TRBD1 (6 bases). In germline, CDR1 is SEHNR, CDR2 FQNEAQ (reference sequence). V was clipped by 3 bases and J by 3 bases, with 12 bases between them. CDR3 size: 14 residues. CDR3 nucleotides: TGTGCCAGCAGCTTGTCGGGACAACACTACGAGCAGTACTTC. Translated: CASSLSGQHYEQYF.

This CDR3 is CASSLAASNTEAFF. CDR3 nucleotides: TGTGCCAGCAGCTTGGCGGCGAGCAACACTGAAGCTTTCTTT. This chain connects TRBV5-8 to TRBJ1-1, with unresolved D. This CDR3 has 14 residues. Trimming removed 0 bases from V and 2 bases from J, with 8 bases in between. CDR1 is SGHTS and CDR2 is YDEGEE in the germline V gene. Full variable domain (outside the CDR3, taken from reference TRBV5-8 and TRBJ1-1): EAGVTQSPTHLIKTRGQQATLRCSPISGHTSVYWYQQALGLGLQFLLWYDEGEERNRGNFPPRFSGRQFPNYSSELNVNALELEDSALYLCASSLAASNTEAFFGQGTRLTVV.

This chain links TRBV28 with TRBJ1-5; TRBD1 aligns across 9 bases. V lost 8 bases to trimming and J lost 6 bases; unmatched junction nucleotides: 11. CDR1 and CDR2 from the germline V gene are MDHEN and SYDVKM. The CDR3 contains 15 residues. The DNA of the CDR3 is TGTGCCAGCCGGAACAGGGGGCGCATGGGTCAGCCCCAGCATTTT. Translation: CASRNRGRMGQPQHF. The entire variable domain, with the rest obtained from reference TRBV28 and TRBJ1-5, is as follows: DVKVTQSSRYLVKRTGEKVFLECVQDMDHENMFWYRQDPGLGLRLIYFSYDVKMKEKGDIPEGYSVSREKKERFSLILESASTNQTSMYLCASRNRGRMGQPQHFGDGTRLSIL.

The rearrangement joins TRBV7-9 to TRBJ2-7; the match to TRBD1 covers 7 bases. This CDR3 is built from 16 residues. CDR1 is SEHNR, CDR2 FQNEAQ, per germline (reference sequence). V shed 5 bases, J shed 4 bases, and the junction held 14 bases outside the gene matches. The CDR3 DNA reads as TGTGCCAGCAGCCCACCGGTGACAGGGCTCTCGTACGAGCAGTACTTC. It translates to CASSPPVTGLSYEQYF.

This clone has just one count. The chain couples TRBV5-1 to TRBJ1-1; possibly TRBD1 for D (5 bases). The CDR3 is 15 residues long. Between the trimmed V and J ends, which lost 4 bases and 3 bases, there was a span of 16 bases. From germline, CDR1 is SGHRS and CDR2 YFSETQ. The CDR3, as DNA: TGCGCCAGCAGCACCGGAGGGGCGGGGGACACTGAAGCTTTCTTT. It translates to CASSTGGAGDTEAFF.

The chain has TRBV10-2 and TRBJ2-7, with D possibly TRBD1 on 5 matching bases. The CDR3 runs 15 residues. Trimming shortened V by 8 bases and J by 2 bases, and 19 bases separated the two germline ends. Per germline, CDR1 WSHSY and CDR2 SAAADI. The CDR3 coding sequence is TGCGCCAGCTGCGGACACGACACTAAAGCCTACGAGCAGTACTTC. Translating gives CASCGHDTKAYEQYF.

CDR3 amino acids: CACQGLSYGYTF. The CDR3 DNA reads TGTGCCTGTCAGGGGCTCAGCTATGGCTACACCTTC. This chain uses TRBV30 with TRBJ1-2, with D possibly matching TRBD1 (6 bases). Germline CDR1 is GTSNPN and CDR2 is SVGIG (reference sequence). There are 12 residues in the CDR3. Trimming took 6 bases from V and 4 from J, leaving 12 bases between them.

This chain links TRBV6-5 with TRBJ1-2; D might be TRBD1 (5 bases). V lost 10 bases to trimming and J lost 7 bases, with 16 bases between them. In germline, CDR1 is MNHEY, CDR2 SVGAGI. The length of the CDR3 is 12 residues. The CDR3 sequence is CATDRDRAGYTF. The CDR3, as DNA: TGTGCCACCGACCGGGACCGCGCTGGCTACACCTTC.

The rearrangement links TRBV2 to TRBJ2-1, with 15 bases aligning to TRBD2. CDR3 length equals 21 residues. The germline CDR1 and CDR2 sequences are SNHLY and FYNNEI. With V trimmed by 5 bases and J by 7 bases, 21 bases remained unmatched. This CDR3 is CASSHSSPGTSGGSPWNEQFF. The CDR3 DNA follows: TGTGCCAGCAGTCATTCCTCCCCCGGGACTAGCGGGGGGTCCCCTTGGAATGAGCAGTTCTTC.

J is TRBJ2-7 and V is TRBV6-2 or TRBV6-3; the match to TRBD1 covers 7 bases. Per germline, CDR1 MNHEY and CDR2 SVGEGT. There are 14 residues in the CDR3. The V gene end was trimmed by 6 bases and the J gene end by 3 bases; junction bases not matched to a gene: 8. The CDR3 DNA is TGTGCCAGCAGGCCTCCGGGACAGATCTACGAGCAGTACTTC. It yields the protein CASRPPGQIYEQYF.

The chain couples TRBV6-5 to TRBJ1-5; the D is unclear. CDR3 size: 12 residues. Germline assignment: CDR1 MNHEY and CDR2 SVGAGI. V lost 6 bases, J lost 7 bases, and 10 bases lay in between. CDR3 nucleotide sequence: TGTGCCAGCAGGGGCGCCGGACAGCCCCAGCATTTT. Its protein is CASRGAGQPQHF.

This clone was found once. This rearrangement joins TRBV13 to TRBJ1-2; unclear D gene. The CDR3 extends over 14 amino acids. V was cut by 1 base and J by 5 bases, with 11 bases left in between. Germline loops: CDR1 PRHDT, CDR2 FYEKMQ (reference sequence). DNA of the CDR3: TGTGCCAGCAGCTTAGTGGGAGGAGGATATGGCTACACCTTC. Translating it yields CASSLVGGGYGYTF.

The CDR3 spells CAWSIGYEQYF. CDR3 DNA: TGTGCCTGGAGCATAGGATACGAGCAGTACTTC. The chain has TRBV30 and TRBJ2-7; unclear D gene. The ends were cut back, 3 bases at V and 4 bases at J, with 7 bases in the middle. The germline CDR1 and CDR2 sequences are GTSNPN and SVGIG (reference sequence). This CDR3 is built from 11 residues.

This sequence joins TRBV28 and TRBJ1-4, with 8 bases matching TRBD1. From germline, CDR1 is MDHEN and CDR2 SYDVKM. The CDR3 is made up of 15 amino acids. The V gene end was trimmed by 6 bases and the J gene end by 5 bases; junction bases not matched to a gene: 8. CDR3 nucleotides: TGTGCCAGCAGCCTCCAGGACAGGGCGAATGAAAAACTGTTTTTT. Translation: CASSLQDRANEKLFF.

The chain uses TRBV7-6 and TRBJ2-3, with D possibly being TRBD2 (6 bases). This CDR3 has 16 amino acids. Per the germline V gene, CDR1 is SGHVS and CDR2 is FNYEAQ. Trimming took 5 bases from V and 4 from J, leaving 19 bases between them. The CDR3 coding sequence is TGTGCCAGCAGCCCTCCGGGACTCCTAAAGGCAGATACGCAGTATTTT. This sequence encodes CASSPPGLLKADTQYF.

The genes are TRBV19 and TRBJ2-7; unclear D gene. Germline V CDR1 and CDR2: LNHDA, SQIVND (reference sequence). There are 11 residues in the CDR3. The V end lost 1 base, the J end lost 5 bases, and 3 bases lay between the germline ends. The CDR3 DNA sequence: TGTGCCAGTAGTATAGCGGACGAGCAGTACTTC. Translating gives CASSIADEQYF.